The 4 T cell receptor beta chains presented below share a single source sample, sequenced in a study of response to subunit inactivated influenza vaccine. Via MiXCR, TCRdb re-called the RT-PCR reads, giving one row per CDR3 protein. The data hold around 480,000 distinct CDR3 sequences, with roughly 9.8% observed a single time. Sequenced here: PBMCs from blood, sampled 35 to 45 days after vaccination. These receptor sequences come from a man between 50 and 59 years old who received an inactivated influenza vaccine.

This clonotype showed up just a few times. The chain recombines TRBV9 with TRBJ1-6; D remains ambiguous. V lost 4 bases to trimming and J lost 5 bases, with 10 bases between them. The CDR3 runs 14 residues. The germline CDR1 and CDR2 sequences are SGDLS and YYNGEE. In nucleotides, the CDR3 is TGTGCCAGCAGCCCTCAAAATAATAATTCACCCCTCCACTTT. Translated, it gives CASSPQNNNSPLHF.

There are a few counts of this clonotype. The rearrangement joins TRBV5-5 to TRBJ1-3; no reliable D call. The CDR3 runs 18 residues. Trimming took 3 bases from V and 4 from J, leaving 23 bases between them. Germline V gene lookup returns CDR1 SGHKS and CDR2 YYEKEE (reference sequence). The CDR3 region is CASSSHARRPLEGNTIYF. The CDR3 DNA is TGTGCCAGCAGCTCTCATGCGCGCAGGCCGCTAGAAGGAAACACCATATATTTT.

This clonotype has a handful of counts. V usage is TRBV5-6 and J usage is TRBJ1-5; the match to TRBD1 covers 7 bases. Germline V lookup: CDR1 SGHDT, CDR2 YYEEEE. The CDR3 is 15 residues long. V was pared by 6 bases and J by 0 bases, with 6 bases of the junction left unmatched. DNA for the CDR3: TGTGCCAGCAAAAGGACAGGCGTTAGCAATCAGCCCCAGCATTTT. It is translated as CASKRTGVSNQPQHF.

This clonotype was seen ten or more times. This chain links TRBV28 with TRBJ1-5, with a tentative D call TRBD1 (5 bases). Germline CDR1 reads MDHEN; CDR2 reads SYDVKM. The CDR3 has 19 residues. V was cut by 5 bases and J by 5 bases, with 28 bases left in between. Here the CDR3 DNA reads TGTGCCAGCAGTCCCTCGGTGGGACTCGGGACGATTTGGGATCAGCCCCAGCATTTT. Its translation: CASSPSVGLGTIWDQPQHF. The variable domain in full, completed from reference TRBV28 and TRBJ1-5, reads DVKVTQSSRYLVKRTGEKVFLECVQDMDHENMFWYRQDPGLGLRLIYFSYDVKMKEKGDIPEGYSVSREKKERFSLILESASTNQTSMYLCASSPSVGLGTIWDQPQHFGDGTRLSIL.